The text below deals with one T cell receptor beta chain. It has no known antigen specificity. The record has no base qualities; no much larger clone is one base away. The time point label, read with the paper, signifies: sample from adult after SARS-CoV-2 infection, after symptom onset. Two convalescent COVID-19 patients, sampled after symptom onset from adults with prior SARS-CoV-2 infection, were also TCR-sequenced for comparison. The CDR3 has 15 amino acids, counting the end cysteine and phenylalanine. Kept here is only the CDR3 DNA, which spans 45 bases and is read in frame from base 1. The germline V gene encodes CDR1 SNHLY and CDR2 FYNNEI. Germline trimming: 8 bases from V, 8 bases from J; junction bases outside gene matches: 14. The CDR3 regions of human TCRbeta chains were analyzed by immunosequencing. The study's processing was this. TCRs in the repertoires were matched against a reference library of SARS-CoV-2-specific TCRs that had been generated with the MIRA antigen-specificity platform. Breadth was defined as the fraction of unique TCRs that were SARS-CoV-2-associated, and depth was defined as the fraction of total T cells that were SARS-CoV-2-associated. Using the MIRA data, each spike-specific TCR was assigned both to the spike region to which the TCR was reactive and to a CD4 or CD8 class. Log10-transformed breadth and depth values were compared by one-way ANOVA with Sidak's multiple comparisons tests. This immuneACCESS table, as held by TCRdb, lists in-frame sequences with V and J called but not all clones. Of the missing ones, under half trace to an unresolved V gene in checked studies; the others have no known cause. V and J calls and clone size follow that table, whereas D and trimming were derived from the DNA. The table for this sample lists roughly 140,000 clones; about 88% of them were counted only once. Over 6% of the sample is taken by the ten largest.

The data stem from a study of T cell responses to AZD1222 COVID-19 vaccine (dated by TCRdb to the early 2020s). With respect to the entire study: TCR sequencing covered 230 or so trial participants: 200 to 220 given two doses of AZD1222 and 26 given two doses of MenACWY control vaccine. Trial participants were enrolled by age into 18-55, 56-69 and 70-plus year subgroups, with around 150, 28 and 57 TCR-sequenced participants respectively. What the research found in general, with its limitations: Spike-specific TCR breadth and depth rose significantly after two AZD1222 doses compared with day 0 and with MenACWY recipients. Reportedly, almost half of the unique spike-specific TCRs recognized epitopes lying outside the regions that are mutated in the B.1.351 and B.1.1.7 variants. Conclusions about previously exposed vaccinees are limited, since just a handful of AZD1222 recipients were seropositive for SARS-CoV-2 at baseline. The vaccine-associated CD4 TCRs covered the entire spike protein, and the dominant responses fell in regions 160-218 and 743-854. Because no day 14 peak-response samples were available, the repertoires could be characterized only after the peak T cell response. Participants were mostly white British and included more females than males, and it was suggested by the authors that clonal diversity may have been underestimated. The 56-69-year group was small, and its depth increase did not reach significance, likely because of low power.

The chain joins TRBV2 to TRBJ1-2, with 10 central nucleotides matching TRBD1. Sequences were derived from peripheral blood, sampled after recovery from COVID-19. This receptor was obtained from an adult who had recovered from COVID-19. The DNA sequence is TGTGCCAGCGCTGATACGCCGGGACAGGGGTCCGGCTACACCTTC. This codes for CASADTPGQGSGYTF.